The 3 T cell receptor beta chains below come from one sample, sequenced in a study of T cells after yellow fever vaccination. TCRdb reprocessed the 5' RACE reads with MiXCR, giving one entry per CDR3 protein. The repertoire holds 300,000 to 350,000 distinct CDR3 sequences, with 8.1% as singletons. The sample was PBMCs, taken 45 days after the first yellow fever vaccination. Every receptor here comes from a man between 18 and 35 years old who received the YFV17D yellow fever vaccine.

This clonotype has a handful of counts. The V gene is TRBV12-3 or TRBV12-4, the J gene TRBJ1-2; the D is unclear. The CDR3 length is 16 residues. Trimming shortened V by 6 bases and J by 1 base, and 18 bases separated the two germline ends. In DNA form, the CDR3 reads TGTGCCAGCAGCCCCGCCGAGAATTCGTTTAACTATGGCTACACCTTC. It translates to CASSPAENSFNYGYTF.

The J gene is TRBJ2-7, the V gene TRBV30; D assignment may be TRBD1 or TRBD2 (7 bases each). Germline loops: CDR1 GTSNPN, CDR2 SVGIG (reference sequence). CDR3 size: 12 residues. Trimming pared 4 bases from V and 2 bases from J, leaving 9 bases between. CDR3 sequence (DNA): TGTGCCTGGACAGGGGGGGCCTACGAGCAGTACTTC. This codes for CAWTGGAYEQYF.

This clonotype was counted at least ten times. The CDR3: CASSSQGYEQYF. In nucleotides, the CDR3 is TGTGCCAGCAGCTCCCAGGGTTACGAGCAGTACTTC. The V call is TRBV7-2, the J call TRBJ2-7; D might be TRBD1 (5 bases). V was pared by 4 bases and J by 4 bases, with 8 bases between. There are 12 residues in the CDR3. Germline CDR1 is SGHTA and CDR2 is FQGNSA.